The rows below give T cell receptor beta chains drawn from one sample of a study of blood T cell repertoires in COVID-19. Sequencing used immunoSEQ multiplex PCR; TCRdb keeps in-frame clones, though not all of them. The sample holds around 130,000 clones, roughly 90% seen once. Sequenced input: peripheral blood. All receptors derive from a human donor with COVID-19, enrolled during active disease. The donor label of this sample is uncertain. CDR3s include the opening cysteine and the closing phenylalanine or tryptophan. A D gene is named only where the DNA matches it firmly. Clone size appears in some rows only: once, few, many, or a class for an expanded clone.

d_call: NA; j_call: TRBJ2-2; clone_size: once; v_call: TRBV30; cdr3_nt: TGTGCCTGGAGTCCCAGGCCCGGGGAGCTGTTTTTT; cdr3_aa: CAWSPRPGELFF
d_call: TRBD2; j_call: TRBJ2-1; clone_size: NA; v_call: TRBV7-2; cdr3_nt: TGTGCCAGCAGCACCCGGGGGGTACTCAACAATGAGCAGTTCTTC; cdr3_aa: CASSTRGVLNNEQFF
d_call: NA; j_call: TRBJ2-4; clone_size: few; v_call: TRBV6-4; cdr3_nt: TGTGCCAGCAGACCCGTACACCTAGCCAAAAACATTCAGTACTTC; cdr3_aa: CASRPVHLAKNIQYF
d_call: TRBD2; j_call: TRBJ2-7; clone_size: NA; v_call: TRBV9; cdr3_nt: TGTGCCAGCAGCGTAGTTGGCAGGGAGGGAGACGAGCAGTACTTC; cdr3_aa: CASSVVGREGDEQYF
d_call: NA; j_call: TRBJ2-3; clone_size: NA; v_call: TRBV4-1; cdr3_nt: TGCGCCAGCAGATCGACAGTTACAGATACGCAGTATTTT; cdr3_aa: CASRSTVTDTQYF
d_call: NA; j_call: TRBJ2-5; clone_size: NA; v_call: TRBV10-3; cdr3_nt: TGTGCCATCAGTGAAGGGGAGGACGAGACCCAGTACTTC; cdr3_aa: CAISEGEDETQYF
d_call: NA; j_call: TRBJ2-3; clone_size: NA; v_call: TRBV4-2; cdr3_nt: TGTGCCAGCAGCCTCGTCCGCCAAGGGGCGCTAGAGACGCAGTATTTT; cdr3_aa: CASSLVRQGALETQYF
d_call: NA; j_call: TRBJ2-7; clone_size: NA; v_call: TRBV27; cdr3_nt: TGTGCCAGCAGTCGGACTCGCGGGTCCTACGAGCAGTACTTC; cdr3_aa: CASSRTRGSYEQYF
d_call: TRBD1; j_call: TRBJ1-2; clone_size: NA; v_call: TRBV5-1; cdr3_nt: TGCGCCAGCAGCCCCTGGGACAGCTATGGCTACACCTTC; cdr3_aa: CASSPWDSYGYTF
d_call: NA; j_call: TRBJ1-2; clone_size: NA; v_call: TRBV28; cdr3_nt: TGTGCCAGCAGTTTAACGGACAGACTCTATGGCTACACCTTC; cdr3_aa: CASSLTDRLYGYTF
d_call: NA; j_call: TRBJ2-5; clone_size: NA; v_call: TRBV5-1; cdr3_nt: TGCGCCAGCAGGCTATCAGGACAGCCGAAACGAGAGACCCAGTACTTC; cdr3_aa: CASRLSGQPKRETQYF
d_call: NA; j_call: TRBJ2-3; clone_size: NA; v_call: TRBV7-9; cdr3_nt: TGTGCCAGCAGCCTGACAGGCCCGGATACGCAGTATTTT; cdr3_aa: CASSLTGPDTQYF
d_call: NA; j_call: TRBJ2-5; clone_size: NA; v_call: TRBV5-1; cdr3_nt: TGCGCCAGCAGCTTGAGAGGGACAACCGAAGAGACCCAGTACTTC; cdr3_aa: CASSLRGTTEETQYF
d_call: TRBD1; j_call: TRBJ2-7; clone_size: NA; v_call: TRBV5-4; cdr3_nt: TGTGCCAGCAGCAAACAGGGGGCCTCCTACGAGCAGTACTTC; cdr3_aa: CASSKQGASYEQYF
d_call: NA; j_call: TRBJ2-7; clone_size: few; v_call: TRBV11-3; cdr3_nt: TGTGCCAGCAGCCTCCACGGGAGCTACGAGCAGTACTTC; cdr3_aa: CASSLHGSYEQYF
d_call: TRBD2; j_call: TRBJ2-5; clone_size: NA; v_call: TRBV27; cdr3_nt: TGTGCCAGCAGTAGAGGCGGGGGGCAAGAGACCCAGTACTTC; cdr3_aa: CASSRGGGQETQYF
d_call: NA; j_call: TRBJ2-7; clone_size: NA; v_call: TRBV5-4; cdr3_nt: TGTGCCAGCAGCTTGGGCGGCTACGAGCAGTACTTC; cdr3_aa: CASSLGGYEQYF
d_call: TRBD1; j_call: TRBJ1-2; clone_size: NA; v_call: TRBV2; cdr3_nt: TGTGCCAGCAGTTACCCGACAGGGGGCTCACGAGGCTACACCTTC; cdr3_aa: CASSYPTGGSRGYTF
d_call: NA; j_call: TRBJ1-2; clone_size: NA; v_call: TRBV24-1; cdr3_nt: TGTGCCACCAGCCCCCAAGGGGCAAACTATGGCTACACCTTC; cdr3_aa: CATSPQGANYGYTF
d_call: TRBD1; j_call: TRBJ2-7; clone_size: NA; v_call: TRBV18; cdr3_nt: TGTGCCAGCTCACCCGGTGCCAGGGGGTTGGTAAACGAGCAGTACTTC; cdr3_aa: CASSPGARGLVNEQYF
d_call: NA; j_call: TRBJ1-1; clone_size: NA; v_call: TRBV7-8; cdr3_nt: TGTGCCAGCAGCCCCATAGGGGTGAACACTGAAGCTTTCTTT; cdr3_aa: CASSPIGVNTEAFF
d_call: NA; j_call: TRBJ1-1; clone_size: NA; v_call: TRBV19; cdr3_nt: TGTGCCAGTAGTTGGCAGGCCGCTGCGAACACTGAAGCTTTCTTT; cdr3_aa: CASSWQAAANTEAFF
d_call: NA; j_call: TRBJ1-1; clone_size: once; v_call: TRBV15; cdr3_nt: TGTGCCACCAGCAGAGAGGCGGGGGACGAAGCTTTCTTT; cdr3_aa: CATSREAGDEAFF
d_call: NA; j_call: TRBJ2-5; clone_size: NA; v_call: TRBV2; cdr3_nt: TGTGCCAGCAGGGAGAGGGGGGAGACCCAGTACTTC; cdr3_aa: CASRERGETQYF
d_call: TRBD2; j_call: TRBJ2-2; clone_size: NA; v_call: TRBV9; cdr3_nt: TGTGCCAGCAGCGCGGACCCAACCTCGCAAGCGGGGGGGCAGATCTACACCGGGGAGCTGTTTTTT; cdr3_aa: CASSADPTSQAGGQIYTGELFF
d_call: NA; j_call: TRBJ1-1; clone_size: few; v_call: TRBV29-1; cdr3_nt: TGCAGCGCTGCGGGGGCAAGGGGCTCTGAAGCTTTCTTT; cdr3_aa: CSAAGARGSEAFF
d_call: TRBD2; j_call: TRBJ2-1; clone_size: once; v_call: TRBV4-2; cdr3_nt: TGTGCCAGCAGCCAAGGCCCGGGACTAGCGGTTTACAATGAGCAGTTCTTC; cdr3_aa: CASSQGPGLAVYNEQFF
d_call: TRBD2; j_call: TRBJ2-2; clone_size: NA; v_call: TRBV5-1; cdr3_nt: TGCGCCAGCAGCTTGCTACCGGGACTAGGGAACACCGGGGAGCTGTTTTTT; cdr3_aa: CASSLLPGLGNTGELFF
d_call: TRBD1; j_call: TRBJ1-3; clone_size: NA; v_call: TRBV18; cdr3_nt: TGTGCCAGCTCACCAAGTCCGGGACAGGGGTTAAACACCATATATTTT; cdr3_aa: CASSPSPGQGLNTIYF
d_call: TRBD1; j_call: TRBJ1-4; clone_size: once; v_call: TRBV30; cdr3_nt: TGTGCCTGGAGTGTCGGGACAGGGCTCACTAATGAAAAACTGTTTTTT; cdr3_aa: CAWSVGTGLTNEKLFF
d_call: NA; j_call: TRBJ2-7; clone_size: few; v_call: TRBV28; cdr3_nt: TGTGCCAGCAGTTTCAGGCAGGGCTCCTACGAGCAGTACTTC; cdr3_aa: CASSFRQGSYEQYF
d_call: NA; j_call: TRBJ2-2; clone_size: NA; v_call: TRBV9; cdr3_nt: TGTGCCAGCAGCGTTTCTGCCTTCCTAACGGGCGGGGGGGAGCTGTTTTTT; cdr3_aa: CASSVSAFLTGGGELFF
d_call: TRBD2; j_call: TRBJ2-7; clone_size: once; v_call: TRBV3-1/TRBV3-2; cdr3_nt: TGTGCCAGCAGCCCGGGACTAGCGGGGGGCTACGAGCAGTACTTC; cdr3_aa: CASSPGLAGGYEQYF
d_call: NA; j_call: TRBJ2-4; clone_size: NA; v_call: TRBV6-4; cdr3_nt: TGTGCCAGCAGTGACCTCCGGGGGACTCTAGCCAAAAACATTCAGTACTTC; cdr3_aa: CASSDLRGTLAKNIQYF
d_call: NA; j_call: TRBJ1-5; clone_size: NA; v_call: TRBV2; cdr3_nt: TGTGCCAGCAGCGCGGAGTTGGGCAATCAGCCCCAGCATTTT; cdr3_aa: CASSAELGNQPQHF
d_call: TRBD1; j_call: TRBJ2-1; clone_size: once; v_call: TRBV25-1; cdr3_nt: TGTGCCAGCAGTGGCCATACAGGGGGCGATGAGCAGTTCTTC; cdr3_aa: CASSGHTGGDEQFF
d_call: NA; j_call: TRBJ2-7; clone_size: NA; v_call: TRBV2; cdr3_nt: TGTGCCAGCAGTGAGCAGGGGCCCTACGAGCAGTACTTC; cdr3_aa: CASSEQGPYEQYF
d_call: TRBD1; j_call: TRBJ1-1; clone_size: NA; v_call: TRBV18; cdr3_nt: TGTGCCAGCCAACCAGGGGGGAACACTGAAGCTTTCTTT; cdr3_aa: CASQPGGNTEAFF
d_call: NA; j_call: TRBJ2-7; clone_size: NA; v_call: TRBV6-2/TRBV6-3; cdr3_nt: TGTGCCAGCAGTTACAGGGGCGAGCAGTACTTC; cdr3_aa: CASSYRGEQYF
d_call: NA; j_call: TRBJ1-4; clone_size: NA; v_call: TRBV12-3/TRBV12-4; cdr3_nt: TGTGCCAGCAGCTTCAGTGGTGAAAAACTGTTTTTT; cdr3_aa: CASSFSGEKLFF
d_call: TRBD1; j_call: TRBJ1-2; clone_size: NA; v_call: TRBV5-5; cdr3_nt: TGTGCCAGCAGCTGGGGAAGACAGGGGAGCTATGGCTACACCTTC; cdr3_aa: CASSWGRQGSYGYTF
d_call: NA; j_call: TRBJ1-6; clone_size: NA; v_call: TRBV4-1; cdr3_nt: TGCGCCAGCAGCCAAGAAGCTTCCGAGATCTCACCCCTCCACTTT; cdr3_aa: CASSQEASEISPLHF
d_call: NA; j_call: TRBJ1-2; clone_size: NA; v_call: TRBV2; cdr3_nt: TGTGCCAGCAGTGAAGTCGGTGGCTACACCTTC; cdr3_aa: CASSEVGGYTF
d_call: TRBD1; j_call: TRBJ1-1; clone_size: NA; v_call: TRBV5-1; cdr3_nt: TGCGCCAGCAGCTTGGTGACGGCGGGACAGGACACTGAAGCTTTCTTT; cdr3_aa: CASSLVTAGQDTEAFF
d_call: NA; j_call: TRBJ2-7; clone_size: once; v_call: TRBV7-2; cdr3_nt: TGTGCCAGCAGCCTAGCCCCAGGGGGACCGCGCGGGGGGGAGCAGTACTTC; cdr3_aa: CASSLAPGGPRGGEQYF
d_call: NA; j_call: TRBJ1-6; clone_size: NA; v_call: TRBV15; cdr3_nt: TGTGCCACCAGCAGAGATCGGGGACTATTGGCAAATTCACCCCTCCACTTT; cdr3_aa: CATSRDRGLLANSPLHF
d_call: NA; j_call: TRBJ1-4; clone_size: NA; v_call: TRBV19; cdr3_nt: TGTGCCAGTACAGGACAGATCAATGAAAAACTGTTTTTT; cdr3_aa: CASTGQINEKLFF